This TCR beta chain was captured by sequencing in a study of cytomegalovirus exposure and HLA in healthy donors. Broader study findings: It was in a later analysis that TCR association rates were seen to vary by HLA locus, highest for DRB1 and lowest for HLA-C. A later analysis reportedly identified an Asian-associated ancestry cluster as carrying fewer N-insertions than the approximately 620-donor mean. Per a later analysis, under 20,000 TCR beta sequences showed association with HLA alleles at 0.05 false discovery rate. According to the study, roughly 160 TCR beta chains were cytomegalovirus-associated.

With respect to this clone: No antigen is known for it.

The primer mix had 60 Vbeta and 13 Jbeta primers. Sequencing used immunoSEQ multiplex PCR; TCRdb keeps in-frame clones, though not all of them. The table shows approximately 87,000 clones, with 84% occurring only once. The trim removed 3 bases at V and 2 bases at J, leaving 4 bases unmatched. This CDR3 region has 13 residues. The germline gives CDR1 SQVTM, CDR2 ANQGSEA. The genes are TRBV29-1 and TRBJ2-7, with 7 bases lining up with TRBD1. The clonotype originates from a woman under 30 in good health and CMV-seropositive. Input material: PBMCs. The CDR3 DNA reads TGCAGCGTTGAGACAGGGCCACCCTACGAGCAGTACTTC. Translated, it gives CSVETGPPYEQYF.